The clone carrying this T cell receptor (beta chain) turned up a few times. What it binds is not known. Molecular barcoded adaptors covering alpha/delta and beta/gamma chains were used on approximately 440 ng RNA. Each CDR3 protein gets one entry after TCRdb re-called the reads with MiXCR. The repertoire holds under 25,000 distinct CDR3 sequences, with roughly 15% as singletons. These data are taken from a study of read filtering for tumor transcriptome and immune sequencing. Across the study: Transcriptome libraries were built from DNase-treated RNA.

The length of the CDR3 is 16 residues. V gave up 4 bases and J gave up 4 bases; unmatched junction bases: 12. CDR1 and CDR2 (germline): SGHTA, FQGNSA. Bone marrow was sampled from every patient at the time of active disease. Study-wide results and caveats: The CD138-negative fraction was mixed bone marrow immune cells, not pure T cells. Roughly four fifths of IR-seq clonotypes had one read, totaling approximately 3.5% of reads; RNA-seq: around 70% and 40%.

What was sequenced was a population of CD138-negative cells sorted from bone marrow. This clonotype was sampled from a donor at least 40 years old with multiple myeloma. The chain uses TRBV7-2 and TRBJ2-5, with 7 bases lining up with TRBD2. CDR3 in DNA: TGTGCCAGCAGCTCCTCTGGCGCGGGAGTAAGAGAGACCCAGTACTTC. Translating it yields CASSSSGAGVRETQYF.